This TCR beta chain was identified during a study of OX40 agonist ivuxolimab in advanced cancers. Study context: An agonistic anti-OX40 (CD134) antibody, ivuxolimab, was used to treat the patients. Anti-PD-1, anti-PD-L1 or anti-CTLA-4 therapy given earlier was allowed, and roughly 40% had some.

Profiling relied on immunoSEQ multiplex PCR, and the TCRdb table lists in-frame clones only, not all of them. The table records roughly 40,000 clones, about 82% of them present only once. From germline, CDR1 is LGHNA and CDR2 YSLEER. V was shortened by 1 base and J by 5 bases, with 14 bases between the two germline ends. This CDR3 contains 15 residues. This clonotype originated in an adult with an advanced solid tumor such as melanoma, head and neck, liver or kidney cancer. V usage is TRBV4-3 and J usage is TRBJ1-2; D possibly corresponds to TRBD1 (5 bases). This sample comprised CD4+ or CD8+ T cells sorted from blood, obtained in a trial of the OX40 agonist ivuxolimab. DNA of the CDR3: TGCGCCAGCAGCCAAGCCCGGGGTGGGGCATATGGCTACACCTTC. The encoded protein is CASSQARGGAYGYTF.